These T cell receptor beta chains were read from a single sample in a study of vaccination and CD4 T cells after COVID-19. No cognate antigen is known for these TCRs. TCRdb re-called the PCR reads through MiXCR, storing one row per CDR3 protein. The profile shows more than 5,000 distinct CDR3 sequences, 40% to 55% of them singletons. The sample taken for sequencing was CD4+ T cells from blood, cultured in vitro. The source is a human donor in good health. Each CDR3 is given with its conserved first and last residue. D genes are given only for firm matches. Some rows mark clone size as missing; the rest say once, few, many or name a class of expanded clone.

cdr3_nt: TGTGCCAGTAGTACTTGGGTGAGCTCCTACGAGCAGTACTTC
cdr3_aa: CASSTWVSSYEQYF
d_call: .
j_call: TRBJ2-7
v_call: TRBV19
clone_size: .

cdr3_nt: TGTGCCAGCAGCCAGACAGGGGCCCACGAGCAGTACTTC
cdr3_aa: CASSQTGAHEQYF
d_call: TRBD1
j_call: TRBJ2-7
v_call: TRBV11-2
clone_size: .

cdr3_nt: TGCGCCAGCAGCCAAGACCCTAACAACGGGCTCCCTCATGGCTACACCTTC
cdr3_aa: CASSQDPNNGLPHGYTF
d_call: .
j_call: TRBJ1-2
v_call: TRBV4-1
clone_size: few

cdr3_nt: TGTGCCAGCAGCCTAGACAGAGGTTCCGAGCAGTACTTC
cdr3_aa: CASSLDRGSEQYF
d_call: .
j_call: TRBJ2-7
v_call: TRBV7-8
clone_size: .

cdr3_nt: TGTGCCAGCAGCTTAACAGTCGCGGGTCCTTCACCCCTCCACTTT
cdr3_aa: CASSLTVAGPSPLHF
d_call: .
j_call: TRBJ1-6
v_call: TRBV7-8
clone_size: few

cdr3_nt: TGTGCCAGCAGCTTGGGTGGGCTAGGAGCTTTCTTT
cdr3_aa: CASSLGGLGAFF
d_call: .
j_call: TRBJ1-1
v_call: TRBV6-1
clone_size: .

cdr3_nt: TGTGCCAGTAGTCTGGAGGGGACAGGGGTCCCGAATCAGCCCCAGCATTTT
cdr3_aa: CASSLEGTGVPNQPQHF
d_call: TRBD1
j_call: TRBJ1-5
v_call: TRBV19
clone_size: once

cdr3_nt: TGTGCCAGCAGTGCCCGTACTACAGGGAACACTGAAGCTTTCTTT
cdr3_aa: CASSARTTGNTEAFF
d_call: .
j_call: TRBJ1-1
v_call: TRBV6-1
clone_size: .

cdr3_nt: TGTGCCAGCACCGCCGGGACCAGCTCCTACGAGCAGTACTTC
cdr3_aa: CASTAGTSSYEQYF
d_call: .
j_call: TRBJ2-7
v_call: TRBV6-2/TRBV6-3
clone_size: .

cdr3_nt: TGCAGTGCTAGAAGGGATGGAGGCCTCTCGAACACTGAAGCTTTCTTT
cdr3_aa: CSARRDGGLSNTEAFF
d_call: .
j_call: TRBJ1-1
v_call: TRBV20-1
clone_size: .

cdr3_nt: TGTGCCTGGAGTCGAGGGGACAGCGGCCATAATTCACCCCTCCACTTT
cdr3_aa: CAWSRGDSGHNSPLHF
d_call: TRBD1
j_call: TRBJ1-6
v_call: TRBV30
clone_size: .

cdr3_nt: TGTGCCAGCAGCGTCGGGACTGTTCGAGAGACCCAGTACTTC
cdr3_aa: CASSVGTVRETQYF
d_call: .
j_call: TRBJ2-5
v_call: TRBV9
clone_size: few

cdr3_nt: TGCGCCAGCAGCCCGGAGGGGGGGACAGGGCGTCCCACCTTC
cdr3_aa: CASSPEGGTGRPTF
d_call: TRBD1
j_call: TRBJ1-2
v_call: TRBV10-2
clone_size: .

cdr3_nt: TGTGCCAGCAGACTGATGGCCCTTAGCAATCAGCCCCAGCATTTT
cdr3_aa: CASRLMALSNQPQHF
d_call: .
j_call: TRBJ1-5
v_call: TRBV6-1
clone_size: .

cdr3_nt: TGCAGTGCCTGGGACAGCTCTGGAAACACCATATATTTT
cdr3_aa: CSAWDSSGNTIYF
d_call: TRBD1
j_call: TRBJ1-3
v_call: TRBV20-1
clone_size: .

cdr3_nt: TGCGCCAGCAGCTGGGACAGCCCCATGAACACTGAAGCTTTCTTT
cdr3_aa: CASSWDSPMNTEAFF
d_call: TRBD1
j_call: TRBJ1-1
v_call: TRBV5-1
clone_size: few

cdr3_nt: TGTGCCAGCAGCCCACTCGGGACGATCTATGGCTACACCTTC
cdr3_aa: CASSPLGTIYGYTF
d_call: .
j_call: TRBJ1-2
v_call: TRBV28
clone_size: .

cdr3_nt: TGTGCCAGCAACCCTGTGGTAGGGGGGATCACAGATACGCAGTATTTT
cdr3_aa: CASNPVVGGITDTQYF
d_call: .
j_call: TRBJ2-3
v_call: TRBV7-6
clone_size: few

cdr3_nt: TGTGCCAGCTCTAAGTCTAGCGGGGGCCTTTACAATGAGCAGTTCTTC
cdr3_aa: CASSKSSGGLYNEQFF
d_call: TRBD2
j_call: TRBJ2-1
v_call: TRBV27
clone_size: .

cdr3_nt: TGTGCCAGCTCCTTAGAGTGGGGGAACACTGAAGCTTTCTTT
cdr3_aa: CASSLEWGNTEAFF
d_call: .
j_call: TRBJ1-1
v_call: TRBV5-4
clone_size: .

cdr3_nt: TGCGCCAGCAGCTTGGGGCCACAGGGGGAGGAGACCCAGTACTTC
cdr3_aa: CASSLGPQGEETQYF
d_call: TRBD1
j_call: TRBJ2-5
v_call: TRBV5-1
clone_size: few

cdr3_nt: TGTGCCAGCAGTTACTCGAATATGGGGAGTTACGAGCAGTACTTC
cdr3_aa: CASSYSNMGSYEQYF
d_call: .
j_call: TRBJ2-7
v_call: TRBV6-5
clone_size: .

cdr3_nt: TGTGCCAGCAGTGAAGCCAGTGGGACAAGTCAGCCCCAGCATTTT
cdr3_aa: CASSEASGTSQPQHF
d_call: .
j_call: TRBJ1-5
v_call: TRBV2
clone_size: few

cdr3_nt: TGTGCCATCTCGGCGGAGAGCTACGAGCAGTACTTC
cdr3_aa: CAISAESYEQYF
d_call: .
j_call: TRBJ2-7
v_call: TRBV10-3
clone_size: .

cdr3_nt: TGTGCCAGTAGAAGGGACTTTTACACCGGGGAGCTGTTTTTT
cdr3_aa: CASRRDFYTGELFF
d_call: .
j_call: TRBJ2-2
v_call: TRBV19
clone_size: once

cdr3_nt: TGTGCCAGTACTCCGACAGGGGATCGTGTTCAGCCCCAGCATTTT
cdr3_aa: CASTPTGDRVQPQHF
d_call: TRBD1
j_call: TRBJ1-5
v_call: TRBV19
clone_size: .

cdr3_nt: TGTGCCAGCAGCTTATTGATGAATTCACCCCTCCACTTT
cdr3_aa: CASSLLMNSPLHF
d_call: .
j_call: TRBJ1-6
v_call: TRBV7-3
clone_size: .

cdr3_nt: TGTGCCAGCAGCCCCGAGGAGTTAAACACTGAAGCTTTCTTT
cdr3_aa: CASSPEELNTEAFF
d_call: .
j_call: TRBJ1-1
v_call: TRBV7-6
clone_size: medium-sized

cdr3_nt: TGTGCCAGTAGTTATCCAGGGGAGAATTCACCCCTCCACTTT
cdr3_aa: CASSYPGENSPLHF
d_call: .
j_call: TRBJ1-6
v_call: TRBV19
clone_size: .

cdr3_nt: TGTGCCAGCAATAGAATGGGAGATATGAACACTGAAGCTTTCTTT
cdr3_aa: CASNRMGDMNTEAFF
d_call: .
j_call: TRBJ1-1
v_call: TRBV2
clone_size: .

cdr3_nt: TGCGCCAGCAGCCAAGAATTTGGGGCCGGTGGCTACACCTTC
cdr3_aa: CASSQEFGAGGYTF
d_call: .
j_call: TRBJ1-2
v_call: TRBV4-1
clone_size: few

cdr3_nt: TGCAGTGGGAAAGCGGGGAATAGCAATCAGCCCCAGCATTTT
cdr3_aa: CSGKAGNSNQPQHF
d_call: .
j_call: TRBJ1-5
v_call: TRBV20-1
clone_size: medium-sized

cdr3_nt: TGCGCCAGCAGCTCGCCCAGGGGGACAAGTGCCACTGAAGCTTTCTTT
cdr3_aa: CASSSPRGTSATEAFF
d_call: TRBD1
j_call: TRBJ1-1
v_call: TRBV5-1
clone_size: .

cdr3_nt: TGTGCCAGCAGCTTAATAGGGTCGAGGGACACTGAAGCTTTCTTT
cdr3_aa: CASSLIGSRDTEAFF
d_call: .
j_call: TRBJ1-1
v_call: TRBV7-9
clone_size: .

cdr3_nt: TGTGCCAGCAAATCGGTGAACACCGGGGAGCTGTTTTTT
cdr3_aa: CASKSVNTGELFF
d_call: .
j_call: TRBJ2-2
v_call: TRBV5-8
clone_size: .

cdr3_nt: TGTGCCAGCAGTTACACAAGACCCTATAGCAATCAGCCCCAGCATTTT
cdr3_aa: CASSYTRPYSNQPQHF
d_call: .
j_call: TRBJ1-5
v_call: TRBV6-5
clone_size: .